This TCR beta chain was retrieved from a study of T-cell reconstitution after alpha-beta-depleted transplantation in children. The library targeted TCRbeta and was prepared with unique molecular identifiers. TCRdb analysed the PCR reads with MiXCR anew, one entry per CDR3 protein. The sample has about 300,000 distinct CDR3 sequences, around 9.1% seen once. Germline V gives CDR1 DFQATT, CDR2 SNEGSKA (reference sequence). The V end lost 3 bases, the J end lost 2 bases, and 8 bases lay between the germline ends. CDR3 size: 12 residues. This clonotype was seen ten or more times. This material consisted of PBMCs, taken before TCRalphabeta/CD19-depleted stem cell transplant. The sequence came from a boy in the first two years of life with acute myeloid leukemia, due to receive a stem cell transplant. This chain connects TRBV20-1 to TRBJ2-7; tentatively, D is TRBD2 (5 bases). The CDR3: CSASPRAYEQYF. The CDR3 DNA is TGCAGTGCTAGTCCGAGGGCCTACGAGCAGTACTTC.